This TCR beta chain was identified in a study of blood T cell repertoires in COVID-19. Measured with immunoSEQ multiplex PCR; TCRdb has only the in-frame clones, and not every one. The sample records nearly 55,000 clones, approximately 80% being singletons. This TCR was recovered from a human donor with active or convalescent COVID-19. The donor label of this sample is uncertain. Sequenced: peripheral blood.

The CDR3 DNA is TGCGCCAGCAGCTTGGACAGGGGGAGCACAGATACGCAGTATTTT. Translated, it gives CASSLDRGSTDTQYF. The gene calls are TRBV5-1 and TRBJ2-3; 8 nucleotides align to TRBD1. This CDR3 contains 15 residues. Germline CDR1 is SGHRS and CDR2 is YFSETQ. With V trimmed by 0 bases and J by 0 bases, 0 bases remained unmatched.